This T cell receptor (beta chain) came from a study of blood T cell repertoires in COVID-19. Overall study context: Samples came from the United States, Italy and Spain, spanning acute and convalescent COVID-19. Sources were T cells, B-cell-depleted T cells, or PBMCs; the material itself was cDNA or gDNA.

The germline V gene has CDR1 SNHLY and CDR2 FYNNEI. With 10 bases clipped from V and 4 bases from J, the junction kept 10 bases outside the gene matches. There are 14 residues in the CDR3. The Seattle patients, enrolled during active infection, were followed longitudinally. Authors' processing steps: Reference gene primer amplification yielded estimated nucleated cell counts. Method: immunoSEQ multiplex PCR; TCRdb's copy keeps in-frame clones and lacks some. V and J calls and clone size are given by that table; D and trimming were obtained from the DNA. The sample includes over 150,000 clones, around 82% of them seen just once.

The J gene is TRBJ2-5, the V gene TRBV2, with 9 bases fitting TRBD2. This TCR derives from a man aged 80 or over with COVID-19, enrolled during active disease. Sequencing used peripheral blood. CDR3 protein: CATRTGTSTETQYF. Here the CDR3 DNA reads TGTGCCACCAGAACCGGGACTAGCACAGAGACCCAGTACTTC.